Listed below are T cell receptor beta chains from one sample, sequenced in a study of beta chain features in type 1 diabetes. Generated by immunoSEQ multiplex PCR, the TCRdb table keeps only in-frame clones and is missing some. The table records about 170,000 clones, almost 8% of them present only once. The sequenced sample consisted of central memory CD4+ T cells from blood. All receptors come from a man aged 18 to 29 with type 1 diabetes. The CDR3 runs from the conserved cysteine through the conserved F or W. D genes are given only for firm matches. Not all rows give a size; the values are once, few, many and, for expanded clones, a class.

j_call v_call d_call clone_size cdr3_aa cdr3_nt
TRBJ2-1 TRBV18 TRBD2 - CASSPPGRGGRDNEQFF TGTGCCAGCTCACCACCGGGTCGGGGGGGCCGAGACAATGAGCAGTTCTTC
TRBJ1-2 TRBV19 - - CASSISSGQHYGYTF TGTGCCAGTAGTATTTCTTCCGGACAGCACTATGGCTACACCTTC
TRBJ2-1 TRBV7-2 TRBD2 - CASRIGGGGAYNEQFF TGTGCCAGCAGAATAGGTGGCGGGGGGGCCTACAATGAGCAGTTCTTC
TRBJ1-6 TRBV5-1 - few CASSYGDSGRDVGSSYNSPLHF TGCGCCAGCAGCTATGGCGACAGCGGGAGAGACGTCGGAAGCTCCTATAATTCACCCCTCCACTTT
TRBJ2-1 TRBV25-1 TRBD2 few CASSEGGSDNEQFF TGTGCCAGCAGTGAAGGCGGGAGTGACAATGAGCAGTTCTTC
TRBJ2-1 TRBV18 TRBD1 - CASSPRDRAYNEQFF TGTGCCAGCTCACCCCGGGACAGGGCTTACAATGAGCAGTTCTTC
TRBJ1-1 TRBV5-1 TRBD1 - CASSIAQGAEAFF TGCGCCAGCAGCATTGCACAGGGGGCTGAAGCTTTCTTT
TRBJ2-5 TRBV11-1 - - CASSTQRGTQYF TGTGCCAGCAGCACCCAGCGAGGGACCCAGTACTTC
TRBJ2-3 TRBV27 TRBD2 - CASSLAGVLADTQYF TGTGCCAGCAGTTTAGCGGGGGTACTTGCAGATACGCAGTATTTT
TRBJ1-2 TRBV7-2 - - CASSLASDYGYTF TGTGCCAGCAGCTTAGCTAGTGACTATGGCTACACCTTC
TRBJ2-3 TRBV28 TRBD2 few CASSTGLAETDTQYF TGTGCCAGCAGTACGGGACTAGCGGAGACAGATACGCAGTATTTT
TRBJ1-4 TRBV4-1 - - CASSQVYPTADEKLFF TGCGCCAGCAGCCAAGTATACCCAACAGCCGATGAAAAACTGTTTTTT
TRBJ1-5 TRBV27 - - CASSFDVRQPQHF TGTGCCAGCAGTTTCGATGTCCGGCAGCCCCAGCATTTT
TRBJ2-7 TRBV14 - - CASSQTQGSLYEQYF TGTGCCAGCAGCCAAACACAGGGCTCCCTCTACGAGCAGTACTTC
TRBJ2-3 TRBV5-1 - few CASSLEGPGVGDTQYF TGCGCCAGCAGCTTGGAAGGGCCCGGGGTTGGAGATACGCAGTATTTT
TRBJ1-1 TRBV7-9 TRBD1 - CASSPYRDRGAGTEAFF TGTGCCAGCAGCCCCTACCGGGACAGGGGCGCAGGGACTGAAGCTTTCTTT
TRBJ2-4 TRBV5-8 TRBD1 - CASSRDRGLNIQYF TGTGCCAGCAGCAGAGACAGGGGGTTAAACATTCAGTACTTC
TRBJ2-1 TRBV5-1 - few CASSEYNEQFF TGCGCCAGCAGCGAGTACAATGAGCAGTTCTTC
TRBJ2-5 TRBV9 - - CASSVGGGRVEGKETQYF TGTGCCAGCAGCGTTGGGGGGGGCCGAGTTGAAGGTAAAGAGACCCAGTACTTC
TRBJ2-7 TRBV27 TRBD1 few CASSFKGPGQGLSYEQYF TGTGCCAGCAGTTTCAAAGGACCGGGACAGGGACTTTCCTACGAGCAGTACTTC
TRBJ1-2 TRBV11-2 - few CASSPTGRNYGYTF TGTGCCAGCAGCCCAACAGGGCGGAACTATGGCTACACCTTC
TRBJ1-3 TRBV4-3 - few CASSHLGLTSGNTIYF TGCGCCAGCAGCCACCTCGGACTGACCTCTGGAAACACCATATATTTT
TRBJ1-5 TRBV6-1 TRBD1 - CASSEDRGNQPQHF TGTGCCAGCAGTGAGGACAGGGGAAACCAGCCCCAGCATTTT
TRBJ2-7 TRBV27 - - CASGKGNEQYF TGTGCCAGTGGGAAGGGGAACGAGCAGTACTTC
TRBJ2-1 TRBV9 - few CASSVVLGRQGQDNEQFF TGTGCCAGCAGCGTAGTTCTCGGGAGGCAGGGGCAAGACAATGAGCAGTTCTTC
TRBJ2-5 TRBV9 - - CASSSSPSVQETQYF TGTGCCAGCAGCTCCAGTCCTAGCGTACAAGAGACCCAGTACTTC
TRBJ2-7 TRBV28 - - CASTTPSSATYEQYF TGTGCCAGCACCACCCCATCTAGCGCTACCTACGAGCAGTACTTC
TRBJ2-7 TRBV7-9 TRBD2 few CASSLSSGTFYEQYF TGTGCCAGCAGCCTTTCTAGCGGGACCTTCTACGAGCAGTACTTC
TRBJ2-5 TRBV4-3 TRBD1 few CASSQGTGVEETQYF TGCGCCAGCAGCCAAGGAACAGGGGTGGAAGAGACCCAGTACTTC
TRBJ2-3 TRBV18 - few CASSPRLGSRTDTQYF TGTGCCAGCTCACCAAGGCTGGGGAGTAGGACAGATACGCAGTATTTT
TRBJ2-3 TRBV2 - many CASSEAKGGSTDTQYF TGTGCCAGCAGTGAAGCGAAAGGGGGTAGCACAGATACGCAGTATTTT
TRBJ2-7 TRBV13 - few CASSAARGDEQYF TGTGCCAGCAGCGCCGCCCGCGGAGACGAGCAGTACTTC
TRBJ2-7 TRBV27 - - CASKPQLASYYEQYF TGTGCCAGCAAACCTCAGCTAGCAAGCTACTACGAGCAGTACTTC
TRBJ2-5 TRBV5-1 TRBD1 few CASSSWTGAQETQYF TGCGCCAGCAGCTCCTGGACAGGAGCCCAAGAGACCCAGTACTTC
TRBJ1-5 TRBV4-2 - few CASSQETGGPQHF TGTGCCAGCAGCCAAGAAACGGGAGGGCCCCAGCATTTT
TRBJ2-1 TRBV14 TRBD2 few CASSQQPGLAGLNEQFF TGTGCCAGCAGCCAACAACCCGGACTAGCGGGACTGAATGAGCAGTTCTTC
TRBJ2-5 TRBV30 - few CAWSAPAGGRKTQYF TGTGCCTGGAGTGCGCCGGCAGGGGGGAGGAAGACCCAGTACTTC
TRBJ1-1 TRBV28 - many CASSSPISGWEAFF TGTGCCAGCAGTTCCCCTATTTCGGGTTGGGAAGCTTTCTTT
TRBJ1-6 TRBV6-6 - few CASSDLQGSPLHF TGTGCCAGCAGTGATCTCCAGGGTTCACCCCTCCACTTT
TRBJ2-5 TRBV2 TRBD2 - CASRRLAGASETQYF TGTGCCAGCAGAAGACTAGCGGGGGCATCGGAGACCCAGTACTTC
TRBJ1-1 TRBV14 - few CASSRQSNTEAFF TGTGCCAGCAGCCGACAGTCTAACACTGAAGCTTTCTTT
TRBJ2-2 TRBV9 - - CASSVAGRGTGELFF TGTGCCAGCAGCGTAGCCGGCAGGGGAACCGGGGAGCTGTTTTTT
TRBJ1-3 TRBV9 - - CASEATPGNTIYF TGTGCCAGCGAAGCGACTCCTGGAAACACCATATATTTT
TRBJ2-3 TRBV7-7 - - CASSSAGGRTDTQYF TGTGCCAGCAGCTCAGCCGGGGGGCGGACAGATACGCAGTATTTT
TRBJ1-1 TRBV29-1 TRBD1 few CSVPPTGKAFF TGCAGCGTCCCACCGACAGGGAAAGCTTTCTTT
TRBJ1-5 TRBV19 TRBD1 few CASSVWTGVGNQPQHF TGTGCCAGTAGCGTCTGGACAGGGGTGGGAAATCAGCCCCAGCATTTT
TRBJ1-1 TRBV28 TRBD1 many CASSWTGGRPEAFF TGTGCCAGCAGTTGGACAGGGGGGCGGCCTGAAGCTTTCTTT
TRBJ2-2 TRBV7-2 - - CASTPWGLAFTGELFF TGTGCCAGCACCCCGTGGGGGCTAGCCTTCACCGGGGAGCTGTTTTTT
TRBJ2-6 TRBV11-2 TRBD1 few CASSAQGARGANVLTF TGTGCCAGCAGCGCCCAGGGGGCGCGAGGGGCCAACGTCCTGACTTTC
TRBJ1-1 TRBV11-2 - few CASSPLTSTMNTEAFF TGTGCCAGCAGTCCATTAACTAGTACAATGAACACTGAAGCTTTCTTT
TRBJ2-2 TRBV6-6 - - CASSYSSPGGELFF TGTGCCAGCAGTTACTCGTCACCGGGCGGGGAGCTGTTTTTT
TRBJ2-1 TRBV9 TRBD2 few CASSVELAGEDEQFF TGTGCCAGCAGCGTAGAACTAGCGGGGGAGGATGAGCAGTTCTTC
TRBJ2-1 TRBV7-2 - few CASSLAGPPTYNEQFF TGTGCCAGCAGCTTGGCAGGGCCCCCCACCTACAATGAGCAGTTCTTC
TRBJ2-1 TRBV7-2 - - CASSRTPARGYNEQFF TGTGCCAGCAGCCGGACCCCGGCCAGGGGATACAATGAGCAGTTCTTC
TRBJ2-3 TRBV28 TRBD2 few CASSLYPSGRAEDTQYF TGTGCCAGCAGTTTATACCCTAGCGGGAGGGCGGAAGATACGCAGTATTTT